Below, one T cell receptor beta chain is given with its context. Its antigen is unknown. The record originates from a study of T cells in Graves' hyperthyroidism and ophthalmopathy. Study outcomes and limitations: Among thyroid clonotypes expanded above 0.001, most also appeared in blood.

Exclusion criteria comprised uncontrolled infection, other autoimmune disease, pregnancy or lactation. Clinical symptoms, serum thyroxine, TRAb, thyroid ultrasound and orbital computed tomography informed diagnoses. V was shortened by 6 bases and J by 6 bases, with 15 bases between the two germline ends. This CDR3 comprises 13 residues. Germline CDR1 and CDR2: SNHLY and FYNNEI. Amplification of TCR beta CDR3 regions used RNA as the template. When the TCR CDR3 underwent first-round RT-PCR, the HTBI primer set was used. MiXCR, run by TCRdb on the multiplex PCR reads, gives a single entry per CDR3 protein. The data contain 540,000 or so distinct CDR3 sequences, 46% of them singletons.

This chain uses TRBV2 with TRBJ2-7, with TRBD1 as a possible D gene (5 bases). Input material: peripheral blood or thyroid tissue (not recorded which). This TCR derives from an adult woman with Graves' disease, either hyperthyroidism or ophthalmopathy (not recorded which). CDR3 bases: TGTGCCAGCAGGAAGGACGGACAACGCGAGCAGTACTTC. It is translated as CASRKDGQREQYF.